This T cell receptor beta chain stems from a study of post-analysis software for immune sequencing data. Points from the study as a whole: Five or six TRBV segments, TRBV5-6, TRBV5-1 and TRBV20-1 among them, were found more frequent in patients than controls.

The CDR3 contains 15 residues. The V end lost 1 base, the J end lost 1 base, and 11 bases lay between the germline ends. Germline values: CDR1 SGDLS, CDR2 YYNGEE. Unique molecular identifiers were carried by the TCR beta cDNA libraries. Each CDR3 protein is one row after TCRdb ran MiXCR on the PCR reads. The table records about 770,000 distinct CDR3 sequences, around 45% of them present only once. In this sample, this clonotype turned up a few times. Its antigen is not known. What was sequenced was blood. V and J are TRBV9 and TRBJ1-2; D remains ambiguous. The clonotype comes from a girl aged 10-17 years with multiple sclerosis. The CDR3, as DNA: TGTGCCAGCAGCGTACGAGCAGAATTTAACTATGGCTACACCTTC. Its translation: CASSVRAEFNYGYTF.